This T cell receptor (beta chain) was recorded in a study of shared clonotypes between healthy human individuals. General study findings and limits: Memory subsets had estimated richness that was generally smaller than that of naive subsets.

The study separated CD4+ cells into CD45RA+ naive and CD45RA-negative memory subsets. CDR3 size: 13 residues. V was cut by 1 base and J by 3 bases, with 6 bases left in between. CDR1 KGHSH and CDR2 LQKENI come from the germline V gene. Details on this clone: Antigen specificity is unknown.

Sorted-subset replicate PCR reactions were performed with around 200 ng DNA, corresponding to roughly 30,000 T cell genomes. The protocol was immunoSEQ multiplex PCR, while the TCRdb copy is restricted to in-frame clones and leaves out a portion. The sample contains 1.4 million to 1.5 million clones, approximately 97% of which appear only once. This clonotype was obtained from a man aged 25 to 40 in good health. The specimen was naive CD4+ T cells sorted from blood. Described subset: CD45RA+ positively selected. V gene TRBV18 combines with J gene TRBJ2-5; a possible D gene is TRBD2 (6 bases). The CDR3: CASSPLAEETQYF. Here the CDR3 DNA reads TGTGCCAGCTCACCACTAGCGGAAGAGACCCAGTACTTC.